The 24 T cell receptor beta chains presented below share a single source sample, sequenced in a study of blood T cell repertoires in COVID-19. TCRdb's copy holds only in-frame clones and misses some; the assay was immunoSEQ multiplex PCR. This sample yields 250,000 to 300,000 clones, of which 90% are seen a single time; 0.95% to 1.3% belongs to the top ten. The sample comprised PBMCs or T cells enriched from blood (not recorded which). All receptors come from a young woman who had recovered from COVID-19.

As DNA, the CDR3 is TGTGCCAGCTCACCAAATCGGGGAGGTAACTCTGAAGCTTTCTTT. Translating gives CASSPNRGGNSEAFF. This chain uses TRBV18 with TRBJ1-1, with unresolved D. The CDR3 is made up of 15 amino acids. Germline V CDR1 and CDR2: KGHSH, LQKENI. V was trimmed by 2 bases and J by 6 bases, leaving 16 bases between them. Full variable domain (missing parts from reference TRBV18 and TRBJ1-1): NAGVMQNPRHLVRRRGQEARLRCSPMKGHSHVYWYRQLPEEGLKFMVYLQKENIIDESGMPKERFSAEFPKEGPSILRIQQVVRGDSAAYFCASSPNRGGNSEAFFGQGTRLTVV.

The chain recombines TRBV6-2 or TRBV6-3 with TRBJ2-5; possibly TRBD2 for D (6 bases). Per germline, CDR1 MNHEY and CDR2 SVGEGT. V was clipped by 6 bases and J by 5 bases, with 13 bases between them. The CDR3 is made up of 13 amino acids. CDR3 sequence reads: CASSLAGGETQYF. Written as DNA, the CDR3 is TGTGCCAGCAGCCTCGCCGGAGGGGAGACCCAGTACTTC.

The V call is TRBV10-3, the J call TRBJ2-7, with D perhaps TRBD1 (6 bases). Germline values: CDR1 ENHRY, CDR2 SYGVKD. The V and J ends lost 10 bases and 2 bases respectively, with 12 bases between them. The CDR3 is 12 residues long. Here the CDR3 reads CATDSEAYEQYF. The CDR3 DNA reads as TGTGCCACGGACAGTGAAGCCTACGAGCAGTACTTC.

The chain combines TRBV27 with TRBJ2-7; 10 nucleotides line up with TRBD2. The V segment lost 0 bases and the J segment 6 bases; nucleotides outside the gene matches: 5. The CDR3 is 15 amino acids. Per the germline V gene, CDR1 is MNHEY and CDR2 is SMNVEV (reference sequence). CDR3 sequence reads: CASSLSLAGVLEQYF. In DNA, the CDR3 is TGTGCCAGCAGTTTATCCCTAGCGGGAGTGCTCGAGCAGTACTTC.

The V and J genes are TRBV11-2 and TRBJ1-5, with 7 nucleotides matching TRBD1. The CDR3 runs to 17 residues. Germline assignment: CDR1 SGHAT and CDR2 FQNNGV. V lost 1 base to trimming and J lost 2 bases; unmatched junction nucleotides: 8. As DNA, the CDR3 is TGTGCCAGCAGCTTAGGGGCAGGGGGAGGCGGCAATCAGCCCCAGCATTTT. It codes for CASSLGAGGGGNQPQHF.

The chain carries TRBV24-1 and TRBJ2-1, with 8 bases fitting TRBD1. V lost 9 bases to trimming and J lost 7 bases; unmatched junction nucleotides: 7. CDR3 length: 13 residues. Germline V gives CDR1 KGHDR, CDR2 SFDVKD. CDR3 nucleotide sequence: TGTGCCACCGCGGACAGGGTGGTGAATGAGCAGTTCTTC. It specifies CATADRVVNEQFF.

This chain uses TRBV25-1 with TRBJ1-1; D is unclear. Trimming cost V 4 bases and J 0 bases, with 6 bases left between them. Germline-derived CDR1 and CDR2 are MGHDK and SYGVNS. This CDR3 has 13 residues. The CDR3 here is CASSAGLNTEAFF. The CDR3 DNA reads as TGTGCCAGCAGTGCCGGTCTGAACACTGAAGCTTTCTTT.

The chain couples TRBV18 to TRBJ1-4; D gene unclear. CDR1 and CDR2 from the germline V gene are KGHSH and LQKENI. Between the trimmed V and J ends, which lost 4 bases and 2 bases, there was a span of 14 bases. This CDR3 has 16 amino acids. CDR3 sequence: CASSRGNLGTNEKLFF. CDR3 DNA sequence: TGTGCCAGCTCACGAGGGAATTTAGGCACTAATGAAAAACTGTTTTTT. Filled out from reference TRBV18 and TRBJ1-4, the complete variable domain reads NAGVMQNPRHLVRRRGQEARLRCSPMKGHSHVYWYRQLPEEGLKFMVYLQKENIIDESGMPKERFSAEFPKEGPSILRIQQVVRGDSAAYFCASSRGNLGTNEKLFFGSGTQLSVL.

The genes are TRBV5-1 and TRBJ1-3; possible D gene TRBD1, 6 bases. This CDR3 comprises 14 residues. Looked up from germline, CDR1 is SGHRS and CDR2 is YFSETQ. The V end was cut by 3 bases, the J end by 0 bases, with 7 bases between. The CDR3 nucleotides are TGCGCCAGCAGCTCGGACAGCTCTGGAAACACCATATATTTT. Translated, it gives CASSSDSSGNTIYF.

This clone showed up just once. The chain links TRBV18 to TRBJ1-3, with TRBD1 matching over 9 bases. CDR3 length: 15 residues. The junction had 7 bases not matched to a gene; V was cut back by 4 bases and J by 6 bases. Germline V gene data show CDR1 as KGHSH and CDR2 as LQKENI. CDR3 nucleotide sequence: TGTGCCAGCTCACAAATGGACAGGGGAACAAACACCATATATTTT. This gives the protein CASSQMDRGTNTIYF.

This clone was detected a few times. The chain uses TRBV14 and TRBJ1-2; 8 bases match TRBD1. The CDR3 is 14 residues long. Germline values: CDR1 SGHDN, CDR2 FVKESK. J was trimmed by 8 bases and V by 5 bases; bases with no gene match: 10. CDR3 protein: CASSSRQGPGGYTF. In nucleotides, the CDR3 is TGTGCCAGCAGCTCCCGACAGGGGCCGGGGGGCTACACCTTC.

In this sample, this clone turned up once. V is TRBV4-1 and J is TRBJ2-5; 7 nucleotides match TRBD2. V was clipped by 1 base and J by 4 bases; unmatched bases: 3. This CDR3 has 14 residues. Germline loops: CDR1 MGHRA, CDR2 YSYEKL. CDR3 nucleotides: TGCGCCAGCAGCCAAGGAGGACTAGTAGAGACCCAGTACTTC. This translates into CASSQGGLVETQYF.

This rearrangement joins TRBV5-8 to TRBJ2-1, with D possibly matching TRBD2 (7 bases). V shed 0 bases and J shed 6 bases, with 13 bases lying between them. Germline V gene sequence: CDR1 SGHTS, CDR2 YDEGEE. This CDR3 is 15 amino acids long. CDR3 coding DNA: TGTGCCAGCAGCTTGGAAGGACTAGGGGGCAATGAGCAGTTCTTC. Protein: CASSLEGLGGNEQFF.

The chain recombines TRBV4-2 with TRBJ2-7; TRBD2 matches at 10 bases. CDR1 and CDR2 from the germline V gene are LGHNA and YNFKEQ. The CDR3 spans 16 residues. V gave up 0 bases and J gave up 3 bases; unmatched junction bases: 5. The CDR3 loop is CASSQESAGGLYEQYF. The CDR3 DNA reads TGTGCCAGCAGCCAAGAGTCAGCGGGAGGGCTCTACGAGCAGTACTTC.

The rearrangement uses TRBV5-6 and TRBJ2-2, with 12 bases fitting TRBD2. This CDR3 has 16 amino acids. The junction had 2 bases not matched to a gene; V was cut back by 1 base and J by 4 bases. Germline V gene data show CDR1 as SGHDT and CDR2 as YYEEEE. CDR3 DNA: TGTGCCAGCAGCTTGCTAGCGGGAGGGCCCACCGGGGAGCTGTTTTTT. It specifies CASSLLAGGPTGELFF.

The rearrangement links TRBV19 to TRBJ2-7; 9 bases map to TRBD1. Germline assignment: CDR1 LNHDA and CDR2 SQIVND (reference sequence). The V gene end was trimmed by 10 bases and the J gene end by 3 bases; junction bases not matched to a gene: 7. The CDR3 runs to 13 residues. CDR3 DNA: TGTGCCACAGGACAGGGGCGGAACTACGAGCAGTACTTC. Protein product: CATGQGRNYEQYF.

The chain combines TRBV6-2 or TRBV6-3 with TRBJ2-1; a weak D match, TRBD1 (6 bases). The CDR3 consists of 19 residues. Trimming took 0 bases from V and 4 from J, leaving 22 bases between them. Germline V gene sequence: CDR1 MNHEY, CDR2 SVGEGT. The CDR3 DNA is TGTGCCAGCAGTTACTCGATCTTTATGGGGGCGGACAGTTACAATGAGCAGTTCTTC. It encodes CASSYSIFMGADSYNEQFF.

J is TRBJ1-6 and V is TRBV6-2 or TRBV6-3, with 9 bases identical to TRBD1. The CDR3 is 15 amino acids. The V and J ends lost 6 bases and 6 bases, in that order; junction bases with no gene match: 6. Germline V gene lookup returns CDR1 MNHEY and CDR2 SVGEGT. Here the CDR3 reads CASSRPGQGNSPLHF. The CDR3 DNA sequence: TGTGCCAGCAGCCGCCCGGGACAGGGTAATTCACCCCTCCACTTT.

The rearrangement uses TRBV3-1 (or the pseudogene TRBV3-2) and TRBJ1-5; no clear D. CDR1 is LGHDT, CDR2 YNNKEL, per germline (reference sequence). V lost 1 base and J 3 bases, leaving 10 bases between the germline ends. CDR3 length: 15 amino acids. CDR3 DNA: TGTGCCAGCAGCCAAGGCAACGGGATCAATCAGCCCCAGCATTTT. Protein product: CASSQGNGINQPQHF.

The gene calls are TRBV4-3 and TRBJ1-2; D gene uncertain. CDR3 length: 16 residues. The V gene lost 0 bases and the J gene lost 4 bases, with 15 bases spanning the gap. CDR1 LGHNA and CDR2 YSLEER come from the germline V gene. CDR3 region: CASSQEREHDLYGYTF. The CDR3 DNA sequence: TGCGCCAGCAGCCAAGAGAGGGAACACGATCTCTATGGCTACACCTTC.

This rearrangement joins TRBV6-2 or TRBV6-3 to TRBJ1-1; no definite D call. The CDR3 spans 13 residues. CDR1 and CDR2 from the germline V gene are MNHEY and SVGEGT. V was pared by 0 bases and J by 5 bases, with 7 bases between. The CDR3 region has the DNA TGTGCCAGCAGTTACTCCAGGCCAACTGAAGCTTTCTTT. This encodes CASSYSRPTEAFF.

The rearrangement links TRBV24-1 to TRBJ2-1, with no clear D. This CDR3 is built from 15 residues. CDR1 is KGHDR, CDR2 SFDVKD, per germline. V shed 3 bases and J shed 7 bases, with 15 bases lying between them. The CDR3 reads CATSDVDTRYNEQFF. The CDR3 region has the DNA TGTGCCACCAGTGATGTCGACACTCGGTATAATGAGCAGTTCTTC.

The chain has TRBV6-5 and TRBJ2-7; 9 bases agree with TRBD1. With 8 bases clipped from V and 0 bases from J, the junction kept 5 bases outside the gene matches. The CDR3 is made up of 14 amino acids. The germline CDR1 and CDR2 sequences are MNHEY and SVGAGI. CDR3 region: CASRRDRVSYEQYF. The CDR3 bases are TGTGCCAGCCGACGGGACAGGGTCTCCTACGAGCAGTACTTC.

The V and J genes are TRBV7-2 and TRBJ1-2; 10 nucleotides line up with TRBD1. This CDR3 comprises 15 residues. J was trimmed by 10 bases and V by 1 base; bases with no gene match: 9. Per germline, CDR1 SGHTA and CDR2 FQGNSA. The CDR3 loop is CASSLGGVGTGDYTF. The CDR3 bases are TGTGCCAGCAGCTTAGGTGGGGTCGGGACAGGGGACTACACCTTC.